Each of the 16 T cell receptor beta chains below was sequenced from the same sample in a study of blood T cells in healthy people across ages. Using a J-beta primer mix together with a sample-barcoded 5' primer, a second PCR was run for roughly 7 to 12 cycles. One entry per CDR3 protein results from TCRdb running MiXCR on the 5' RACE reads. The sample has about 1 million distinct CDR3 sequences; 35% to 55% are singletons. Material for sequencing was blood. These receptor sequences come from a woman aged 60 to 75 in good health.

In this sample, this clonotype turned up a few times. This sequence joins TRBV20-1 and TRBJ2-3; D might be TRBD1 (5 bases). CDR3 length: 13 residues. V lost 1 base, J lost 6 bases, and 11 bases lay in between. The germline CDR1 and CDR2 sequences are DFQATT and SNEGSKA (reference sequence). The CDR3 loop reads CSARARGRDTQYF. In DNA, the CDR3 is TGCAGTGCTAGAGCTAGGGGAAGGGATACGCAGTATTTT.

This chain joins TRBV5-1 and TRBJ1-1; 9 bases align to TRBD1. Germline loops: CDR1 SGHRS, CDR2 YFSETQ. This CDR3 region has 15 residues. V lost 4 bases to trimming and J lost 6 bases; unmatched junction nucleotides: 10. CDR3 nucleotides: TGCGCCAGCAGCGCTCGGACAGGGGAGCGAGCTGAAGCTTTCTTT. As protein: CASSARTGERAEAFF. The full variable domain, its missing parts supplied by reference TRBV5-1 and TRBJ1-1, is KAGVTQTPRYLIKTRGQQVTLSCSPISGHRSVSWYQQTPGQGLQFLFEYFSETQRNKGNFPGRFSGRQFSNSRSEMNVSTLELGDSALYLCASSARTGERAEAFFGQGTRLTVV.

This clonotype was seen a handful of times. The gene calls are TRBV12-3 or TRBV12-4 and TRBJ2-7; 8 bases fit TRBD2. The CDR3 contains 15 residues. The V segment lost 7 bases and the J segment 3 bases; nucleotides outside the gene matches: 11. The CDR3 loop reads CASKLGLADNYEQYF. In DNA form, the CDR3 reads TGTGCCAGCAAATTAGGACTAGCAGACAACTACGAGCAGTACTTC.

The genes are TRBV12-3 or TRBV12-4 and TRBJ2-6; a possible D gene is TRBD1 (6 bases). The CDR3 runs 16 residues. Between the trimmed V and J ends, which lost 6 bases and 0 bases, there was a span of 12 bases. The DNA of the CDR3 is TGTGCCAGCAGACTAAGGACAGCCTCTGGGGCCAACGTCCTGACTTTC. Protein product: CASRLRTASGANVLTF.

A note on this clonotype: A much larger clone lies a single base off, so this may be a read error. Written as DNA, the CDR3 is TGTGCCAGCAGTAGGACGGGACGCACCGACGAGCAGTACTTC. Translating gives CASSRTGRTDEQYF. V gene TRBV27 combines with J gene TRBJ2-7; TRBD1 or TRBD2 may be the D gene (5 bases each). The V end was cut by 5 bases, the J end by 5 bases, with 16 bases between. CDR3 length equals 14 residues. The germline V gene encodes CDR1 MNHEY and CDR2 SMNVEV (reference sequence).

There are many counts of this clonotype. The V gene is TRBV7-8, the J gene TRBJ1-1; D gene unclear. Germline V gene lookup returns CDR1 SGHVS and CDR2 FQNEAQ. The CDR3 length is 13 residues. With 5 bases removed from V and 0 bases from J, the gap between germline ends came to 7 bases. Here the CDR3 DNA reads TGTGCCAGCAGCGCCATTATGAACACTGAAGCTTTCTTT. It yields the protein CASSAIMNTEAFF.

This clonotype appeared a single time. The chain has TRBV7-9 and TRBJ2-7; perhaps TRBD2 as D (5 bases). TRBJ2-5 matches the DNA end more closely, so the J call is doubtful. This CDR3 is built from 14 residues. CDR1 SEHNR and CDR2 FQNEAQ come from the germline V gene (reference sequence). The CDR3 region is CASSLAVLGKTQYF. The CDR3 DNA follows: TGTGCCAGCAGCTTAGCGGTACTAGGGAAGACCCAGTACTTC.

This rearrangement joins TRBV6-5 to TRBJ2-1, with D perhaps TRBD2 (5 bases). The DNA end is more similar to TRBJ2-7, so the J call may be wrong. From germline, CDR1 is MNHEY and CDR2 SVGAGI. This CDR3 is built from 14 residues. The CDR3 coding sequence is TGTGCCAGCAGTTACGGGGAGTCCACGCGGGAGCAGTACTTC. This encodes CASSYGESTREQYF.

As DNA, the CDR3 is TGTGCCAGCAGCAACTCAGAGTTTTCTCTGGACGGGGAGCTGTTTTTT. Amino acid sequence: CASSNSEFSLDGELFF. This chain joins TRBV7-6 and TRBJ2-2; D call uncertain. The CDR3 covers 16 residues. V was trimmed by 5 bases and J by 7 bases, leaving 20 bases between them. CDR1 is SGHVS and CDR2 is FNYEAQ in the germline V gene.

The rearrangement joins TRBV12-3 or TRBV12-4 to TRBJ2-3; D uncertain. This CDR3 spans 13 amino acids. Trimming stripped 6 bases from V and 0 bases from J, with 7 bases between. The CDR3 here is CASRAFSTDTQYF. The CDR3 nucleotides read TGTGCCAGCAGGGCCTTTAGCACAGATACGCAGTATTTT.

This clonotype was counted at least ten times. The chain combines TRBV7-9 with TRBJ2-4; D is unresolved. The DNA end lines up better with TRBJ2-7; the J call may be wrong. CDR3 length: 13 residues. The germline V gene has CDR1 SEHNR and CDR2 FQNEAQ (reference sequence). CDR3 in DNA: TGTGCCAGCAGCTTAGATAGGACCCACGAGCAGTACTTC. Translated, it gives CASSLDRTHEQYF.

The J gene is TRBJ1-2, the V gene TRBV12-3 or TRBV12-4; D perhaps matches TRBD1 (6 bases). Trimming pared 7 bases from V and 3 bases from J, leaving 12 bases between. This CDR3 has 13 residues. CDR3 sequence: CASNRGQYYGYTF. The DNA for the CDR3 is TGTGCCAGCAACCGGGGGCAGTACTATGGCTACACCTTC.

As for this clonotype: An end of the junction does not agree with germline; a read error may underlie this. The chain uses TRBV28 and TRBJ2-2, with 8 bases identical to TRBD1. The CDR3 sequence is 17 residues long. CDR1 and CDR2 (germline): MDHEN, SYDVKM. CDR3 bases: TGTGCCAGCAGTACCTCAAACAGGGGGGAAGGCACCGGGGAACTGTTTTTT. Protein: CASSTSNRGEGTGELFF. Combining the CDR3 with reference TRBV28 and TRBJ2-2 gives the whole variable domain DVKVTQSSRYLVKRTGEKVFLECVQDMDHENMFWYRQDPGLGLRLIYFSYDVKMKEKGDIPEGYSVSREKKERFSLILESASTNQTSMYLCASSTSNRGEGTGELFFGEGSRLTVL.

The V gene is TRBV20-1, the J gene TRBJ2-1; TRBD2 matches at 11 bases. With V trimmed by 3 bases and J by 15 bases, 13 bases remained unmatched. The CDR3 contains 14 residues. From germline, CDR1 is DFQATT and CDR2 SNEGSKA (reference sequence). The CDR3 loop is CSASVYGTSGGVFF. The CDR3 DNA reads as TGCAGTGCTAGTGTTTATGGGACTAGCGGAGGGGTGTTCTTC.

This clonotype was counted ten times or more. The V call is TRBV27, the J call TRBJ2-1; D uncertain. This CDR3 contains 12 residues. Germline V gene sequence: CDR1 MNHEY, CDR2 SMNVEV (reference sequence). V lost 6 bases to trimming and J lost 0 bases, with 3 bases between them. This CDR3 reads CASRGSYNEQFF. As DNA, the CDR3 is TGTGCCAGCAGAGGCTCCTACAATGAGCAGTTCTTC.

This clonotype occurred a few times. The chain has TRBV7-9 and TRBJ2-5; possible D gene TRBD1, 5 bases. This CDR3 contains 15 residues. V lost 1 base and J lost 2, with 11 bases in between. Germline V gives CDR1 SEHNR, CDR2 FQNEAQ (reference sequence). As DNA, the CDR3 is TGTGCCAGCAGCTTAGAAGGCAGGGAACAAGAGACCCAGTACTTC. This encodes CASSLEGREQETQYF.